This paragraph covers one TCR beta chain sequence. Its antigen is unknown. This record belongs to a study of response to subunit inactivated influenza vaccine. The study, taken as a whole, reports: Only a handful of new T cells, the authors suggested, are recruited with each seasonal influenza vaccination.

TCRdb used MiXCR to reprocess the RT-PCR reads, holding one entry per CDR3 protein. In the table there are hundreds of thousands of distinct CDR3 sequences, approximately 13% of which are singletons. V was clipped by 6 bases and J by 7 bases; unmatched bases: 12. CDR1 is MNHNS and CDR2 is SASEGT in the germline V gene. The CDR3 is 15 residues long. The J gene is TRBJ2-1, the V gene TRBV6-1; 7 bases line up with TRBD2. The input for sequencing was PBMCs from blood, taken around 15 days before vaccination. This TCR was sampled from a man over 45 who received an inactivated influenza vaccine. The CDR3 spells CASSVGLEVQNEQFF. The CDR3 coding sequence is TGTGCCAGCAGCGTAGGACTAGAAGTTCAGAATGAGCAGTTCTTC.